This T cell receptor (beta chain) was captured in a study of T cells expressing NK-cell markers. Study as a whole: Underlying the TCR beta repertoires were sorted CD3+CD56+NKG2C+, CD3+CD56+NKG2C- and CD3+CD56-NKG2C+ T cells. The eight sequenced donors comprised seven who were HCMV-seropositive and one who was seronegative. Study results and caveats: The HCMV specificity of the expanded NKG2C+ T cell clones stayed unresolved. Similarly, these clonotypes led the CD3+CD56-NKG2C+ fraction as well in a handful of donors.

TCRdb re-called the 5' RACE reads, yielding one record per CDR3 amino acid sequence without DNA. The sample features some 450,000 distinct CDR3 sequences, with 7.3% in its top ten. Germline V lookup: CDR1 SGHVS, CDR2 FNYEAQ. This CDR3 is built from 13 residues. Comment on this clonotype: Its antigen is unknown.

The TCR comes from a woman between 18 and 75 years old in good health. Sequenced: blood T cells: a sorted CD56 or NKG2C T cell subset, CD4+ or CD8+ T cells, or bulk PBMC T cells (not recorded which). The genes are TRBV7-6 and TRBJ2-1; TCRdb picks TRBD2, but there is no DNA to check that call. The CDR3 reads CASSFDRGGLQFF.